A selection of T cell receptor beta chains follows, all from one sample in a study of cytomegalovirus exposure and HLA in healthy donors. Some clones are missing from TCRdb's copy, which holds only in-frame ones; the method was immunoSEQ multiplex PCR. The table shows about 200,000 clones, with over 80% occurring only once. Sequenced material: PBMCs. These receptors were taken from a boy under 10 years old in good health and CMV-seronegative. The CDR3 runs from the conserved cysteine through the conserved F or W. D genes are given only for firm matches. Not all rows give a size; the values are once, few, many and, for expanded clones, a class.

TRBD1 TRBJ2-7 - TRBV9 TGTGCCAGCAGCGTCGGGACAGGAGCCTACGAGCAGTACTTC CASSVGTGAYEQYF
- TRBJ2-3 - TRBV9 TGTGCCAGCAGCGTAGCGACTAGAGGCTTCACAGATACGCAGTATTTT CASSVATRGFTDTQYF
TRBD2 TRBJ2-5 - TRBV30 TGTGCCTGGCAGAGAGCGGGAGTGGGGGGGACCCAGTACTTC CAWQRAGVGGTQYF
TRBD1 TRBJ2-3 - TRBV5-6 TGTGCCAGCAGCTTGGGGACAGGGGGGACAGATACGCAGTATTTT CASSLGTGGTDTQYF
TRBD2 TRBJ2-1 - TRBV7-8 TGTGCCAGCAGCTTATCGGGACTAGCGGGGAGAGATGAGCAGTTCTTC CASSLSGLAGRDEQFF
- TRBJ2-7 - TRBV6-5 TGTGCCAGCAGTAGACAAAGGGGGTCCTACGAGCAGTACTTC CASSRQRGSYEQYF
- TRBJ2-3 - TRBV6-1 TGTGCCAGCAGTGAAGCATCGGCTGTGTCAGGTAGTGCAGATACGCAGTATTTT CASSEASAVSGSADTQYF
- TRBJ1-6 - TRBV27 TGTGCCAGCAGTTCACCCCCAGGGCTGGGGTCCTATAATTCACCCCTCCACTTT CASSSPPGLGSYNSPLHF
- TRBJ2-3 - TRBV20-1 TGCAGTGCTACTATGCCAGATACGCAGTATTTT CSATMPDTQYF
- TRBJ2-1 once TRBV9 TGTGCCAGCAGCGTAGCGGCAGGTTCTATCGGAGAGCAGTTCTTC CASSVAAGSIGEQFF
- TRBJ2-7 - TRBV7-9 TGTGCCAGCAGCAGATGGGGGCTAGCGGACTCCTACGAGCAGTACTTC CASSRWGLADSYEQYF
TRBD1 TRBJ2-3 - TRBV18 TGTGCCAGCTCAACCTCGGGACAGGGGGTGAAAGATACGCAGTATTTT CASSTSGQGVKDTQYF
- TRBJ2-7 - TRBV9 TGTGCCAGCAGCGTAGGTTCAGGGATGGGCTCCTACGAGCAGTACTTC CASSVGSGMGSYEQYF
TRBD2 TRBJ2-1 - TRBV5-4 TGTGCCAGCAGCTTGGGTAGCGGGGGGGCCAATGAGCAGTTCTTC CASSLGSGGANEQFF
- TRBJ2-7 - TRBV7-2 TGTGCGAAGAGCCGGTTAGCGGAGAACTACGAGCAGTACTTC CAKSRLAENYEQYF
TRBD1 TRBJ2-5 - TRBV15 TGTGCCACCAGCAGAGGCCGGGACAGGGAGGAGACCCAGTACTTC CATSRGRDREETQYF
- TRBJ1-3 - TRBV5-1 TGCGCCAGCAGCTTGGCCAATTGGGGCTTTGGAAACACCATATATTTT CASSLANWGFGNTIYF
- TRBJ1-2 once TRBV6-5 TGTGCCACAGGGACAACTAACGGCTACACCTTC CATGTTNGYTF
TRBD1 TRBJ1-2 - TRBV18 TGTGCCAGCTCTCTTTCGGACAGGGATGGCTACACCTTC CASSLSDRDGYTF
TRBD2 TRBJ2-2 - TRBV15 TGTGCCACCAGCACCGAACTAGCGGGGCCGTACACCGGGGAGCTGTTTTTT CATSTELAGPYTGELFF
- TRBJ2-3 - TRBV5-6 TGTGCCAGCAGCTTGAGTGCGGATACGCAGTATTTT CASSLSADTQYF
- TRBJ1-1 few TRBV27 TGTGCCAGCAGTTTATGGGCTGGTGCCGGAACTGAAGCTTTCTTT CASSLWAGAGTEAFF
TRBD1 TRBJ2-7 few TRBV7-3 TGTGCCAGCAGCTTCCAGGGGGCGGGCGAGCAGTACTTC CASSFQGAGEQYF
- TRBJ2-7 - TRBV7-2 TGTGCCAGCAGCTTCGAGGGCGTGGGTGTCTACGAGCAGTACTTC CASSFEGVGVYEQYF